This TCR beta chain was found in a study of shared clonotypes between healthy human individuals. Overall study: Each donor's CD4 naive and CD4 memory cells filled three plates apiece, CD8 naive two, and CD8 memory one. Study conclusions and caveats: Sampling included only blood; tissue repertoires likely differ.

The ends lost 10 bases at V and 4 bases at J; junction bases unmatched: 6. Germline V gene data show CDR1 as SGHVS and CDR2 as FQNEAQ. This CDR3 spans 13 amino acids. Profiling relied on immunoSEQ multiplex PCR, and the TCRdb table lists in-frame clones only, not all of them. The sample yields a few million clones, roughly 95% seen once. Regarding this clone: No antigen is known for it.

The origin of this receptor is a man aged 18-30 years in good health. The sequenced sample was naive CD4+ T cells sorted from blood. Subset noted: CD45RA+ positively selected. V and J are TRBV7-8 and TRBJ1-5; TRBD1 agrees at 8 bases. The CDR3: CATTTGGNQPQHF. The CDR3 region has the DNA TGTGCCACCACCACAGGGGGTAATCAGCCCCAGCATTTT. Full variable domain (missing parts from reference TRBV7-8 and TRBJ1-5): GAGVSQSPRYKVAKRGQDVALRCDPISGHVSLFWYQQALGQGPEFLTYFQNEAQLDKSGLPSDRFFAERPEGSVSTLKIQRTQQEDSAVYLCATTTGGNQPQHFGDGTRLSIL.